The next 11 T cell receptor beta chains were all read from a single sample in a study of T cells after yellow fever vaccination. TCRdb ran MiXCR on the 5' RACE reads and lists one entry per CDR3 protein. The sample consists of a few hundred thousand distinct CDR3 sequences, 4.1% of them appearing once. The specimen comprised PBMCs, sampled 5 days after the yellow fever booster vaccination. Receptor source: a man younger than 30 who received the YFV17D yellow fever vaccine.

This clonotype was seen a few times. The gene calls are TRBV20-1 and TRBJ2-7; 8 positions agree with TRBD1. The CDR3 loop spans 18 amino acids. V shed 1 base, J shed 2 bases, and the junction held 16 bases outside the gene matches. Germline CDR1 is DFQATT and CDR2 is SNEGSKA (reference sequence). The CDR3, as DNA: TGCAGTGCTAGAGGTCTTGAGACAGGGGAAACCTCCGCCTACGAGCAGTACTTC. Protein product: CSARGLETGETSAYEQYF.

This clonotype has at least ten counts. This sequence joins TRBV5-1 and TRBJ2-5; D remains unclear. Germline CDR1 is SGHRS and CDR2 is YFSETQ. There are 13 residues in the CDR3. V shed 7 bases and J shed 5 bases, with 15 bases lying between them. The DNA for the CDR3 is TGCGCCAGCGATAGTGGGATCCAGGAGACCCAGTACTTC. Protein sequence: CASDSGIQETQYF. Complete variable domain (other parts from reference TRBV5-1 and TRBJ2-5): KAGVTQTPRYLIKTRGQQVTLSCSPISGHRSVSWYQQTPGQGLQFLFEYFSETQRNKGNFPGRFSGRQFSNSRSEMNVSTLELGDSALYLCASDSGIQETQYFGPGTRLLVL.

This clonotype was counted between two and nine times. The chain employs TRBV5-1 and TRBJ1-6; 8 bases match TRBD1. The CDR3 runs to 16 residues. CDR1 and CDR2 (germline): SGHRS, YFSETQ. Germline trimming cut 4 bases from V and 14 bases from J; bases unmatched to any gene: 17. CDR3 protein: CASSPGQGGSRGTLHF. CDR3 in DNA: TGCGCCAGCAGCCCAGGACAGGGCGGTAGTAGGGGGACCCTCCACTTT.

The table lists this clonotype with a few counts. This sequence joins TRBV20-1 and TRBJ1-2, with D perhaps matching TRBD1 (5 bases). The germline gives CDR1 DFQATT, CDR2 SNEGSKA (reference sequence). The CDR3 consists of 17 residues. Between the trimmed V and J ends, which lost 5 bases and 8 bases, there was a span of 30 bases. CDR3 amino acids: CSAFPRGAQTPPSGYTF. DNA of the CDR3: TGCAGTGCTTTCCCCCGAGGGGCGCAGACTCCCCCGTCCGGCTACACCTTC.

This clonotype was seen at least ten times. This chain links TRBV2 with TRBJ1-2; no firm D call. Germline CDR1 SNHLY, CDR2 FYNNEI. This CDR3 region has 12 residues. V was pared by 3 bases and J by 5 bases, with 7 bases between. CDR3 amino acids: CASSDRLYGYTF. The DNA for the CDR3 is TGTGCCAGCAGTGACAGGTTATATGGCTACACCTTC.

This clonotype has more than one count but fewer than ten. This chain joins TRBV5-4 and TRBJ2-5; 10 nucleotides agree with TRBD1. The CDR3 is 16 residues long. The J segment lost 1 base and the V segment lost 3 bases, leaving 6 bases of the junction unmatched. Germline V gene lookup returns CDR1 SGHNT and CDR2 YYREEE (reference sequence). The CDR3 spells CASSSPGQGPQETQYF. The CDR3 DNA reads TGTGCCAGCAGCTCTCCGGGACAGGGGCCCCAAGAGACCCAGTACTTC.

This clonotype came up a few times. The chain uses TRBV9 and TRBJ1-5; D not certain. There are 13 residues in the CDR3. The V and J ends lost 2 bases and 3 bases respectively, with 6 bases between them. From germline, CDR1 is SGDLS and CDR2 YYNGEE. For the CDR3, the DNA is TGTGCCAGCAGCGTGAGGGACAATCAGCCCCAGCATTTT. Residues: CASSVRDNQPQHF.

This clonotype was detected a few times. This chain's CDR3 is CASSAGLASDTQYF. The CDR3 DNA reads as TGTGCCAGCTCGGCGGGACTAGCTTCCGATACGCAGTATTTT. This rearrangement joins TRBV18 to TRBJ2-3; 9 nucleotides agree with TRBD2. CDR3 size: 14 residues. Germline V gene lookup returns CDR1 KGHSH and CDR2 LQKENI. The ends lost 6 bases at V and 6 bases at J; junction bases unmatched: 7.

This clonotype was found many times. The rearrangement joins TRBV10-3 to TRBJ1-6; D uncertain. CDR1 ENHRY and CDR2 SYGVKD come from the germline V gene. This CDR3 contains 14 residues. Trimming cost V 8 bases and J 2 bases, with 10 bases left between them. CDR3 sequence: CAIAETPYNSPLHF. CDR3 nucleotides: TGTGCCATCGCGGAGACCCCCTATAATTCACCCCTCCACTTT.

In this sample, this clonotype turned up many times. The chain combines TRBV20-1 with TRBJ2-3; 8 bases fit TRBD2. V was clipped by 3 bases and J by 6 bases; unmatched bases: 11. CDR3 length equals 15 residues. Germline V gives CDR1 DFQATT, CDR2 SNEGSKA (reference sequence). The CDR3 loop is CSARPPLADRDTQYF. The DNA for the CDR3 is TGCAGTGCTAGGCCCCCACTAGCGGACCGGGATACGCAGTATTTT.

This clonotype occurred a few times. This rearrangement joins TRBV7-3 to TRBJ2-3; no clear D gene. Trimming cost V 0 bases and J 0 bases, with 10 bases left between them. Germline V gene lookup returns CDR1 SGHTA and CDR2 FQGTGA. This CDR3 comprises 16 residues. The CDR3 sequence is CASSLTPLASTDTQYF. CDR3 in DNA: TGTGCCAGCAGCTTAACCCCCTTAGCTAGCACAGATACGCAGTATTTT.